These T cell receptor beta chains were read from a single sample in a study of blood T cell repertoires in COVID-19. Clones were sequenced by immunoSEQ multiplex PCR, and TCRdb holds only the in-frame ones, with some missing. The sample shows 300,000 or so clones, over 80% of them seen only once. Material: peripheral blood. The origin of the receptors is a woman in her 40s with acute or convalescent COVID-19. The CDR3 runs from the conserved cysteine through the conserved F or W.

>TRBJ1-3|TRBV10-3
CAISEGQSSGNTIYF
>TRBJ1-3|TRBV30
CAWADTGQGNTIYF
>TRBJ2-2|TRBV18
CASSKPPRGQGIGHGELFF
>TRBJ2-4|TRBV6-5
CASSRTSAKNIQYF
>TRBJ1-1|TRBV5-1
CASSLADGTIEAFF
>TRBJ2-1|TRBV11-2
CASSLSGLVPYNEQFF
>TRBJ1-1|TRBV24-1
CATSDPQRGSEAFF
>TRBJ2-1|TRBV9
CASSVVGESSYNEQFF
>TRBJ1-5|TRBV4-1
CASSQGTGGVNNQPQHF
>TRBJ2-5|TRBV9
CASSGGGAYQETQYF
>TRBJ1-5|TRBV4-1
CASSYGQTNQPQHF
>TRBJ1-1|TRBV5-1
CASSLTGLNTEAFF
>TRBJ1-5|TRBV9
CASSRGQAYNQPQHF
>TRBJ1-2|TRBV3-1/TRBV3-2
CASSQVGGGEGYTF
>TRBJ2-3|TRBV9
CASSPNRGGAGTDTQYF
>TRBJ1-2|TRBV11-2
CASRLGQGDVNYGYTF
>TRBJ1-1|TRBV11-2
CASSPQSTANTEAFF
>TRBJ2-2|TRBV12-5
CASGLPGFLGELFF
>TRBJ2-1|TRBV6-6
CASRSRGLNEQFF
>TRBJ1-5|TRBV4-1
CASSPDRYSNQPQHF
>TRBJ2-3|TRBV7-8
CASSLLGQGIDTQYF
>TRBJ1-1|TRBV19
CASSIDPDTEAFF
>TRBJ1-1|TRBV3-1/TRBV3-2
CASSQDIRGAEAFF
>TRBJ1-3|TRBV10-2
CASSGTGTSGNTIYF
>TRBJ1-1|TRBV30
CAWTRQGGNTEAFF
>TRBJ2-4|TRBV14
CASSQLTGIQYF
>TRBJ1-2|TRBV4-1
CASSQVMDRESYTF
>TRBJ1-1|TRBV19
CASWRTGVAEAFF
>TRBJ1-6|TRBV2
CASSDRVNSPLHF
>TRBJ2-2|TRBV20-1
CSASRDTQNTGELFF
>TRBJ2-1|TRBV6-5
CASSKSGSYNEQFF
>TRBJ2-3|TRBV24-1
CATSDPNTDTQYF
>TRBJ1-4|TRBV24-1
CATSDPRDLAEKLFF
>TRBJ2-3|TRBV4-1
CASSRSRLAGVTDTQYF
>TRBJ2-5|TRBV4-1
CASSQGPDRVTETQYF
>TRBJ2-4|TRBV3-1/TRBV3-2
CASSLKAAVSRAKNIQYF
>TRBJ1-2|TRBV5-1
CASSPGGGEGYTF
>TRBJ2-1|TRBV7-9
CASSRLAGVGNEQFF
>TRBJ1-2|TRBV19
CASSTTGANYGYTF
>TRBJ2-1|TRBV11-2
CASSLGRGSYNEQFF
>TRBJ2-3|TRBV5-5
CASSLTLTSGVTDTQYF
>TRBJ1-3|TRBV30
CAWSVRAGSGNTIYF
>TRBJ1-6|TRBV24-1
CATSAGGNSPLHF
>TRBJ1-2|TRBV11-2
CASSMPLQGYYGYTF
>TRBJ1-3|TRBV19
CASSIEPLYSGNTIYF
>TRBJ2-1|TRBV9
CASSAERGAYDEQFF
>TRBJ1-1|TRBV5-4
CASSLKTGVNTEAFF
>TRBJ1-4|TRBV15
CATSRDRGLNEKLFF
>TRBJ1-1|TRBV21-1
CASSKMSTEAFF